What follows describes a single T cell receptor (beta chain). The sample is drawn from a study of cytotoxic CD8 clonotypes in ibrutinib-treated CLL. The germline V and J ends were trimmed by 0 bases and 0 bases, with 7 bases remaining between them. CDR3 length: 15 amino acids. The germline CDR1 and CDR2 sequences are SGHTS and YDEGEE. TCRdb keeps only in-frame clones here, not all; method: immunoSEQ multiplex PCR. This sample has about 70,000 clones, with 90% found just once. This chain joins TRBV5-8 and TRBJ2-1; D not resolved. This TCR was sampled from a human donor with chronic lymphocytic leukemia. Sequenced material: PBMCs, taken after 12 months of ibrutinib treatment. The CDR3 region is CASSLGASSYNEQFF. The CDR3, as DNA: TGTGCCAGCAGCTTGGGAGCTAGCTCCTACAATGAGCAGTTCTTC.